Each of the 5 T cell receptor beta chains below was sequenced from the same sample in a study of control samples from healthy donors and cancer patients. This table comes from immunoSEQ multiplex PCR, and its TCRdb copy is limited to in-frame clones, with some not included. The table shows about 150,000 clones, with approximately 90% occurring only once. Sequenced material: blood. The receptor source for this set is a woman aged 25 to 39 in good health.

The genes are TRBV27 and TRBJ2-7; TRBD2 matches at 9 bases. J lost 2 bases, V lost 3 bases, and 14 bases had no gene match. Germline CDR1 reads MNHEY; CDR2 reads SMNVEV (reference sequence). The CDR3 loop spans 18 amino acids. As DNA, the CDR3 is TGTGCCAGCAGTTTGAGACCGCCCGCTAGCGGGAACCCCTACGAGCAGTACTTC. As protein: CASSLRPPASGNPYEQYF.

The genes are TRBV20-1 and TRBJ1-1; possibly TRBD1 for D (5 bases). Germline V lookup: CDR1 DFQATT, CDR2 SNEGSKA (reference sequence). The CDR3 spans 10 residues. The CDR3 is CRGTRSEAFF. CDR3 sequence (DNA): TGCAGGGGGACTCGCTCTGAAGCTTTCTTT.

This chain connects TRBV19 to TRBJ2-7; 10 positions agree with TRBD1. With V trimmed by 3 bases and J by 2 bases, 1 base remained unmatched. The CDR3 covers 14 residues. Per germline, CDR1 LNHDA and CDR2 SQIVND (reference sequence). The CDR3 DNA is TGTGCCAGTAGTATGGGGACAGGGGCCTACGAGCAGTACTTC. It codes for CASSMGTGAYEQYF.

The CDR3 region is CASSQDPEGSYEQYF. DNA of the CDR3: TGTGCCAGCAGCCAAGACCCAGAAGGGAGTTACGAGCAGTACTTC. This chain uses TRBV3-1 (or the pseudogene TRBV3-2) with TRBJ2-7; perhaps TRBD2 as D (5 bases). The length of the CDR3 is 15 residues. The V gene's germline CDR1 is LGHDT and CDR2 YNNKEL (reference sequence). Trimming pared 0 bases from V and 4 bases from J, leaving 13 bases between.

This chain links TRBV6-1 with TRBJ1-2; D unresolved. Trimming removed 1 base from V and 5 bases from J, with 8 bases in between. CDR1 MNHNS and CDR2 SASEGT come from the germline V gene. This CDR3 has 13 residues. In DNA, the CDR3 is TGTGCCAGCAGTGAAGGAGGGAAATATGGCTACACCTTC. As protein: CASSEGGKYGYTF.